The 5 T cell receptor beta chains below all came from one sample that was sequenced in a study of CD8+CD57+ T cells in acquired aplastic anemia. CDR3 and TCR beta VDJ profiling relied on genomic DNA as the template. TCRdb recomputed calls from the reads with MiXCR, one row per CDR3 protein. The data contain 60,000 or so distinct CDR3 sequences, 45% to 70% of them singletons. Sequencing used sorted CD4+, CD8+, or CD8+CD57+ T cells (not recorded which) from PBMCs. The receptors here all came from a human donor in good health, serving as a control.

The chain combines TRBV5-1 with TRBJ1-4, with 9 bases identical to TRBD1. Germline-derived CDR1 and CDR2 are SGHRS and YFSETQ. V lost 2 bases, J lost 5 bases, and 1 base stayed unmatched. This CDR3 comprises 14 residues. Here the CDR3 DNA reads TGCGCCAGCAGCTTCGGGACAGGGAATGAAAAACTGTTTTTT. Residues: CASSFGTGNEKLFF.

This clonotype was detected ten times or more. This chain links TRBV6-5 with TRBJ1-4; perhaps TRBD1 as D (6 bases). There are 15 residues in the CDR3. Trimming cost V 4 bases and J 2 bases, with 11 bases left between them. Germline V CDR1 and CDR2: MNHEY, SVGAGI. The CDR3 region is CASSWGPGTNEKLFF. CDR3 nucleotide sequence: TGTGCCAGCAGTTGGGGGCCGGGTACTAATGAAAAACTGTTTTTT.

The chain employs TRBV20-1 and TRBJ1-2; D possibly corresponds to TRBD1 (5 bases). Germline CDR1 reads DFQATT; CDR2 reads SNEGSKA (reference sequence). The CDR3 is 14 amino acids. Trimming stripped 6 bases from V and 8 bases from J, with 22 bases between. The CDR3, as DNA: TGCAGTGCCGCTCTTATGCCCGGGACGCACGGCTACACCTTC. Amino acid sequence: CSAALMPGTHGYTF.

This chain links TRBV19 with TRBJ1-2; no clear D. Germline CDR1 reads LNHDA; CDR2 reads SQIVND (reference sequence). The CDR3 has 14 amino acids. V lost 6 bases and J lost 3, with 14 bases in between. The chain's CDR3 is CASSTTVIDYGYTF. CDR3 nucleotides: TGTGCCAGTAGCACAACGGTGATAGACTATGGCTACACCTTC.

This clonotype was picked up many times. The chain combines TRBV28 with TRBJ1-6; D is possibly TRBD1 (6 bases). Between the trimmed V and J ends, which lost 6 bases and 7 bases, there was a span of 16 bases. The germline V gene encodes CDR1 MDHEN and CDR2 SYDVKM. This CDR3 comprises 15 residues. CDR3 DNA: TGTGCCAGCAGCCCTAAGACAGGTCAGAATTCACCCCTCCACTTT. Its protein product is CASSPKTGQNSPLHF. The full variable domain, with the rest looked up from reference TRBV28 and TRBJ1-6, is DVKVTQSSRYLVKRTGEKVFLECVQDMDHENMFWYRQDPGLGLRLIYFSYDVKMKEKGDIPEGYSVSREKKERFSLILESASTNQTSMYLCASSPKTGQNSPLHFGNGTRLTVT.